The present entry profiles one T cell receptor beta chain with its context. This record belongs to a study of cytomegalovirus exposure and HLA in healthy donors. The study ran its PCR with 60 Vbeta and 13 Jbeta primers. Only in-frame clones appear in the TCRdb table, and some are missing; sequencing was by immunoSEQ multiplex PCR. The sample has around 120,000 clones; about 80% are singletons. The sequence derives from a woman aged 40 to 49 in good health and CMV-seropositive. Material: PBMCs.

DNA of the CDR3: TGTGCCAGCAGCCCAGACAGGGGGCGTTGGGACATTCAGTACTTC. This sequence encodes CASSPDRGRWDIQYF. The V and J genes are TRBV9 and TRBJ2-4; 10 bases line up with TRBD1. After removal of 4 bases from V and 8 bases from J, the junction contained 9 bases not matched to a gene. The germline CDR1 and CDR2 sequences are SGDLS and YYNGEE. This CDR3 has 15 amino acids.